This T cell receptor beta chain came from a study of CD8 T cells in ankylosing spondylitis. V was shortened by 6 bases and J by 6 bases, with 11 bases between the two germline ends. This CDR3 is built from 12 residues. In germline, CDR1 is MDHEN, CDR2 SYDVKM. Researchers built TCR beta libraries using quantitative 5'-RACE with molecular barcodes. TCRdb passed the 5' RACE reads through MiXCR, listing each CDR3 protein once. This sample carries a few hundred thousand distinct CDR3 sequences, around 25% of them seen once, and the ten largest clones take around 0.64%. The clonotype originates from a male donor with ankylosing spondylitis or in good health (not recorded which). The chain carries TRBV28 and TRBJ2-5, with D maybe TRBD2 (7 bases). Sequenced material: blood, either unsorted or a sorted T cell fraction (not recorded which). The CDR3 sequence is CASRGGGQTQYF. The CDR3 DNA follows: TGTGCCAGCAGAGGGGGGGGCCAGACCCAGTACTTC.